This section outlines one T cell receptor (beta chain) sequence together with its context. The entry originates in a study of PD-L1 blockade in urothelial cancer. TCRdb's table, derived via immunoSEQ multiplex PCR, lists solely in-frame clones and lacks some. The profile shows tens of thousands of clones, around 83% of them singletons. The germline gives CDR1 MRHNA, CDR2 SNTAGT. V lost 5 bases to trimming and J lost 5 bases; unmatched junction nucleotides: 5. The CDR3 is 14 residues long. The sample consisted of PBMCs, taken around atezolizumab (anti-PD-L1) treatment. The clonotype comes from a man aged 50 to 59 with urothelial cancer. The J gene is TRBJ2-2, the V gene TRBV6-4; TRBD1 matches 7 bases. This CDR3 is CASSIRQGTGELFF. CDR3 nucleotides: TGTGCCAGCAGTATCAGACAGGGAACCGGGGAGCTGTTTTTT.